The entry that follows covers one TCR beta chain sequence. Its cognate antigen has yet to be identified. No clone much larger than this one lies a single base away; base qualities are absent. Libraries were prepared through the immunoSEQ multiplex PCR assay. Each sample had some 9.7 x 10^4 TCR templates assayed by the deep sequencing platform. Genomic DNA extracted from sorted T cells was the material used for TCRbeta CDR3 sequencing. The authors processed their data as follows. The R programming language was used for clonal analysis of the TCRbeta CDR3 data. Comparing unstimulated samples against CFSE-low samples taken after the reaction was how alloreactive CD4+ and CD8+ clones were defined. Regulatory or non-regulatory origin of alloreactive CD4+ clones was assigned by matching sequences to the sorted unstimulated Treg and non-Treg repertoires. Not all clones reach the TCRdb copy of this immuneACCESS table, which keeps in-frame sequences only. Checked studies attribute under half of the gap to unresolved V genes and leave the rest unexplained. The V and J calls and the clone size are those of that table, but D and trimming were determined from the DNA. The sample has more than 85,000 clones on record, 90% to 95% of them singletons. The ten biggest clones cover around 0.32% of the sample.

Sorted unstimulated T cells and proliferating T cells recovered from mixed lymphocyte reactions were subjected to TCRbeta CDR3 sequencing. Fresh whole blood from around 11 HLA-typed healthy donors was used to isolate PBMCs. The data belong to a study of siplizumab effects on memory and regulatory T cells (dated by TCRdb to about 2019). In the study overall: The study looked at the effect of siplizumab, an anti-CD2 antibody, on alloreactive T-cell subsets in allogeneic mixed lymphocyte reactions made from human PBMCs.

What the research found in general, with its limitations: Siplizumab significantly reduced the cumulative frequency of alloreactive sequences traceable to unstimulated CD4+ memory T cells. Sequences below about 10^-5 frequency were poorly captured, so only a minor fraction of alloreactive clones could be mapped to unstimulated subsets. About 75-96% of proliferating CD4+ or CD8+ clones could not be given a naive or memory phenotype. Of the alloreactive CD4+ clones that could be mapped, the Treg-derived share averaged about 67% with siplizumab compared with under 30% in control reactions. Unstimulated naive T cells appeared more diverse than memory T cells, and naive cells seemed to contribute substantially to the alloresponse. The suppressive function of proliferating Tregs from siplizumab cultures was not functionally confirmed.

The sample was CD4+ T cells sorted from blood. The source is a human donor in good health.

The DNA reads TGTGCCAGCAGCTTAGGATTAGCGGGAGGGAATGAGCAGTTCTTC. Its amino acids are CASSLGLAGGNEQFF. This receptor chain uses TRBV7-2 and TRBJ2-1; 11 bases in the junction line up with TRBD2. CDR1 and CDR2 were assigned from the germline V gene as SGHTA and FQGNSA. The CDR3 runs 15 amino acids, cysteine and phenylalanine included. Only the CDR3 DNA stays, 45 bases, in frame from base 1. Ends trimmed: V by 1 base, J by 7 bases; bases unmatched to a gene: 3.